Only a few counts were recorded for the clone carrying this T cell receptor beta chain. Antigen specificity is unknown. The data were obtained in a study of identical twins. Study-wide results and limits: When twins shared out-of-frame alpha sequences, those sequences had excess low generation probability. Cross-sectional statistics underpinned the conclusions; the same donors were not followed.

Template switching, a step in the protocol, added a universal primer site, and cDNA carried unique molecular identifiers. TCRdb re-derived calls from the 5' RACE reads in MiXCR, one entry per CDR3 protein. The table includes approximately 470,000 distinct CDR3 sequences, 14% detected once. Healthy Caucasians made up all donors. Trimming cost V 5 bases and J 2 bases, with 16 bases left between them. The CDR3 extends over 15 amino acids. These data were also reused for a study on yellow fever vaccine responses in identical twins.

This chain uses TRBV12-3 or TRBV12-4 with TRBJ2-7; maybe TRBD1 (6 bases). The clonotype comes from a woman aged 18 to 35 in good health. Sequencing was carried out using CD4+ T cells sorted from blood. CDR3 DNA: TGTGCCAGCAGTCTTTCCGGGACAAACGCCTACGAGCAGTACTTC. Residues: CASSLSGTNAYEQYF.